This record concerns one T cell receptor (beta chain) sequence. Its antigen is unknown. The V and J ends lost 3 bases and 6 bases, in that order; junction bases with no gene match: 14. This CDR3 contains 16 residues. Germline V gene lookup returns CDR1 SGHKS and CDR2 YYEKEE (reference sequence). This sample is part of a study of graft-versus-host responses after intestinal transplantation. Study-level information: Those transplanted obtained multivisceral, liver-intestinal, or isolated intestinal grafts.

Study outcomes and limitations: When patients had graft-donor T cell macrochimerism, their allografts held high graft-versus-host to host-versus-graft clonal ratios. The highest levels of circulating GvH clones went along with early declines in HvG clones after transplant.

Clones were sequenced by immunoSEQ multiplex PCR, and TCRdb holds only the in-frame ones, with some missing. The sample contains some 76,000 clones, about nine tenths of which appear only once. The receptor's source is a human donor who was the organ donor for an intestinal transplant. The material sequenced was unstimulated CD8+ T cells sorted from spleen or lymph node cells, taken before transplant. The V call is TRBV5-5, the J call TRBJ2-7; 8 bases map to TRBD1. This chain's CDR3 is CASSSYNRDRWVEQYF. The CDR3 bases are TGTGCCAGCAGCTCGTACAACAGGGACAGGTGGGTCGAGCAGTACTTC.